This entry lists 16 T cell receptor beta chains sequenced from one sample in a study of CXCR4 blockade with PD-1 therapy in pancreatic cancer. Libraries were prepared by immunoSEQ multiplex PCR; TCRdb keeps only in-frame clonotypes and omits some of them. This sample has 650 to 850 clones, with more than 35% found just once. The sample taken for sequencing was tumor tissue. Receptor source: a human donor with pancreatic ductal adenocarcinoma.

This rearrangement joins TRBV6-8 to TRBJ2-2; D may be TRBD2 (5 bases). The CDR3 spans 15 residues. Per germline, CDR1 MNHGY and CDR2 SAAAGT. The germline V and J ends were trimmed by 6 bases and 3 bases, with 14 bases remaining between them. In DNA, the CDR3 is TGTGCCAGCAGGTTCGCGGGTGGGGACACCGGGGAGCTGTTTTTT. This codes for CASRFAGGDTGELFF.

The V and J genes are TRBV19 and TRBJ1-2; D is unclear. CDR1 and CDR2 (germline): LNHDA, SQIVND (reference sequence). V was clipped by 7 bases and J by 1 base, with 13 bases between them. This CDR3 has 14 amino acids. CDR3 coding DNA: TGTGCCAGTACCCTTAGCTCAAATAACTATGGCTACACCTTC. It is translated as CASTLSSNNYGYTF.

The chain uses TRBV6-8 and TRBJ2-1, with D possibly TRBD1 on 6 matching bases. Germline values: CDR1 MNHGY, CDR2 SAAAGT. Trimming took 7 bases from V and 5 from J, leaving 18 bases between them. CDR3 length: 15 amino acids. CDR3 sequence: CASNQGGLGNNEQFF. The CDR3 bases are TGTGCCAGCAATCAAGGGGGATTGGGCAACAATGAGCAGTTCTTC.

The chain is built from TRBV19 and TRBJ2-7; 10 bases align to TRBD2. The length of the CDR3 is 16 residues. J gave up 0 bases and V 5 bases, and 7 bases lay outside the gene matches. Per the germline V gene, CDR1 is LNHDA and CDR2 is SQIVND (reference sequence). CDR3 coding DNA: TGTGCCAGTAGTGGACTAGCGGAGGACCTCTCCTACGAGCAGTACTTC. It is translated as CASSGLAEDLSYEQYF.

The J gene is TRBJ2-3, the V gene TRBV15; D is perhaps TRBD1 (6 bases). CDR3 length: 15 residues. Germline V gives CDR1 LNHNV, CDR2 YYDKDF (reference sequence). V was pared by 0 bases and J by 5 bases, with 12 bases between. CDR3 region: CATSRERGRGDTQYF. CDR3 nucleotide sequence: TGTGCCACCAGCAGAGAACGGGGCAGGGGAGATACGCAGTATTTT.

In its sample, this clone was seen once. The gene calls are TRBV18 and TRBJ1-4, with 8 bases identical to TRBD1. Germline V gene sequence: CDR1 KGHSH, CDR2 LQKENI. CDR3 size: 14 residues. V shed 2 bases, J shed 5 bases, and the junction held 1 base outside the gene matches. CDR3: CASSPTGGNEKLFF. The CDR3 region has the DNA TGTGCCAGCTCACCAACAGGGGGGAATGAAAAACTGTTTTTT.

The rearrangement links TRBV9 to TRBJ1-3, with D maybe TRBD1 (5 bases). This CDR3 contains 15 residues. The ends were cut back, 6 bases at V and 8 bases at J, with 21 bases in the middle. Germline CDR1 is SGDLS and CDR2 is YYNGEE. CDR3 sequence: CASNPDGAGVDTIYF. CDR3 in DNA: TGTGCCAGCAACCCGGACGGGGCCGGTGTGGACACCATATATTTT.

This clone showed up just a few times. The chain uses TRBV6-8 and TRBJ2-7, with D maybe TRBD2 (6 bases). V lost 0 bases and J 7 bases, leaving 7 bases between the germline ends. This CDR3 spans 12 amino acids. From germline, CDR1 is MNHGY and CDR2 SAAAGT. The CDR3 nucleotides read TGTGCCAGCAGTTACTCGAGCGGGGAGCAGTACTTC. Its protein product is CASSYSSGEQYF.

V gene TRBV14 combines with J gene TRBJ2-7, with no clear D. Deletions cut 4 bases from V and 2 bases from J, with 9 bases between. Germline V gene lookup returns CDR1 SGHDN and CDR2 FVKESK. The CDR3 is 13 amino acids. For the CDR3, the DNA is TGTGCCAGCAGCCGGGGATCAGCCTACGAGCAGTACTTC. Translated: CASSRGSAYEQYF.

V is TRBV19 and J is TRBJ1-1; D is unresolved. The ends were cut back, 5 bases at V and 4 bases at J, with 20 bases in the middle. The CDR3 is made up of 16 amino acids. The V gene's germline CDR1 is LNHDA and CDR2 SQIVND (reference sequence). In nucleotides, the CDR3 is TGTGCCAGTAGTGAAGTGCCTAAACGTCGGAGCACTGAAGCTTTCTTT. Its translation is CASSEVPKRRSTEAFF.

The J gene is TRBJ1-4, the V gene TRBV30; perhaps TRBD1 as D (5 bases). Trimming shortened V by 1 base and J by 0 bases, and 9 bases separated the two germline ends. Germline CDR1 is GTSNPN and CDR2 is SVGIG (reference sequence). This CDR3 region has 15 residues. CDR3 loop: CAWSAGPTTNEKLFF. The CDR3 DNA is TGTGCCTGGAGTGCGGGACCAACAACTAATGAAAAACTGTTTTTT.

V and J are TRBV18 and TRBJ1-1, with a possible D match to TRBD1 (5 bases). With 2 bases removed from V and 2 bases from J, the gap between germline ends came to 9 bases. The CDR3 covers 14 residues. Germline CDR1 KGHSH, CDR2 LQKENI. The DNA for the CDR3 is TGTGCCAGCTCACCAGCAGGGATAAACACTGAAGCTTTCTTT. Its protein product is CASSPAGINTEAFF.

The gene calls are TRBV9 and TRBJ2-5, with 8 bases matching TRBD1. The ends lost 0 bases at V and 5 bases at J; junction bases unmatched: 3. CDR3 size: 14 residues. The V gene's germline CDR1 is SGDLS and CDR2 YYNGEE. Written as DNA, the CDR3 is TGTGCCAGCAGCGTAGGACAGGGGTCGGAGACCCAGTACTTC. This sequence encodes CASSVGQGSETQYF. Using reference TRBV9 and TRBJ2-5 for the parts outside the CDR3, the full variable domain is DSGVTQTPKHLITATGQRVTLRCSPRSGDLSVYWYQQSLDQGLQFLIQYYNGEERAKGNILERFSAQQFPDLHSELNLSSLELGDSALYFCASSVGQGSETQYFGPGTRLLVL.

This clone has only a few counts. The chain uses TRBV6-8 and TRBJ1-3; D not certain. Between the trimmed V and J ends, which lost 5 bases and 4 bases, there was a span of 12 bases. Germline V CDR1 and CDR2: MNHGY, SAAAGT. The CDR3 has 14 residues. The CDR3: CASSPGSFGNTIYF. The CDR3 bases are TGTGCCAGCAGTCCCGGAAGTTTCGGAAACACCATATATTTT.

This chain links TRBV11-3 with TRBJ1-3; 7 bases map to TRBD1. V lost 5 bases to trimming and J lost 0 bases; unmatched junction nucleotides: 4. This CDR3 has 15 amino acids. CDR1 SGHNT and CDR2 YENEEA come from the germline V gene. DNA for the CDR3: TGTGCCAGCAGCCCGCGGACAGGCTCTGGAAACACCATATATTTT. It codes for CASSPRTGSGNTIYF.

This sequence joins TRBV10-3 and TRBJ2-1; D remains ambiguous. The CDR3 length is 12 residues. With 0 bases removed from V and 12 bases from J, the gap between germline ends came to 9 bases. Per germline, CDR1 ENHRY and CDR2 SYGVKD. The chain's CDR3 is CAISESTGRQFF. CDR3 nucleotides: TGTGCCATCAGTGAGTCGACTGGGCGGCAGTTCTTC.